One and the same sample provided the 7 T cell receptor beta chains below, sequenced in a study of cytomegalovirus exposure and HLA in healthy donors. PCR used 60 Vbeta primers and 13 Jbeta primers. Repertoires were generated with immunoSEQ multiplex PCR, while TCRdb's copy carries only in-frame clones and drops some. The sample holds about 170,000 clones, roughly 80% seen once. The sequenced sample was PBMCs. Source of these receptors: a male donor in good health and CMV-seronegative.

The rearrangement links TRBV7-2 to TRBJ2-4; D uncertain. This CDR3 region has 12 residues. CDR1 is SGHTA and CDR2 is FQGNSA in the germline V gene. V lost 1 base, J lost 9 bases, and 7 bases lay in between. DNA of the CDR3: TGTGCCAGCAGCTTAGGTTACGGCATTCAGTACTTC. Its protein is CASSLGYGIQYF.

The chain employs TRBV9 and TRBJ2-1; D is possibly TRBD2 (6 bases). Between the trimmed V and J ends, which lost 3 bases and 2 bases, there was a span of 21 bases. Germline CDR1 is SGDLS and CDR2 is YYNGEE. The CDR3 has 18 residues. CDR3 coding DNA: TGTGCCAGCAGCGCGTTCCCGGGACTCCCCTCTACCTACAATGAGCAGTTCTTC. This encodes CASSAFPGLPSTYNEQFF.

The rearrangement links TRBV4-3 to TRBJ2-5; 8 nucleotides line up with TRBD1. The CDR3 runs 17 residues. The germline V gene encodes CDR1 LGHNA and CDR2 YSLEER. Trimming removed 0 bases from V and 7 bases from J; junction bases left unmatched: 13. The CDR3 region has the DNA TGCGCCAGCAGCCAAGAAGGAGCAGGGGGCTCCATTGGGACCCAGTACTTC. The encoded protein is CASSQEGAGGSIGTQYF.

This chain uses TRBV15 with TRBJ2-7; possible D gene TRBD2, 6 bases. Germline V gene lookup returns CDR1 LNHNV and CDR2 YYDKDF (reference sequence). The CDR3 has 12 residues. The V end lost 8 bases, the J end lost 5 bases, and 13 bases lay between the germline ends. The DNA of the CDR3 is TGTGCCACCGGGGCGGGACCGGACGAGCAGTACTTC. Translated, it gives CATGAGPDEQYF.

V and J are TRBV5-1 and TRBJ1-3; 10 bases align to TRBD1. CDR3 length: 17 residues. The junction had 6 bases not matched to a gene; V was cut back by 1 base and J by 2 bases. Per the germline V gene, CDR1 is SGHRS and CDR2 is YFSETQ. Here the CDR3 DNA reads TGCGCCAGCAGCTTGATATCGGGACAGGGGCCTGGAAACACCATATATTTT. Amino acids: CASSLISGQGPGNTIYF. Full variable domain (missing parts from reference TRBV5-1 and TRBJ1-3): KAGVTQTPRYLIKTRGQQVTLSCSPISGHRSVSWYQQTPGQGLQFLFEYFSETQRNKGNFPGRFSGRQFSNSRSEMNVSTLELGDSALYLCASSLISGQGPGNTIYFGEGSWLTVV.

The chain uses TRBV5-1 and TRBJ2-7; TRBD2 agrees at 14 bases. Looked up from germline, CDR1 is SGHRS and CDR2 is YFSETQ. The CDR3 loop spans 17 amino acids. V dropped 4 bases and J dropped 5; count of bases not matched to a gene: 11. CDR3 sequence: CASSIGTSGSPTNEQYF. The CDR3 coding sequence is TGCGCCAGCAGCATCGGGACTAGCGGGAGTCCGACTAACGAGCAGTACTTC.

The chain links TRBV6-5 to TRBJ1-2; weak D call: TRBD1 (6 bases). The V gene lost 4 bases and the J gene lost 4 bases, with 16 bases spanning the gap. The length of the CDR3 is 15 residues. Germline V gives CDR1 MNHEY, CDR2 SVGAGI. CDR3 nucleotides: TGTGCCAGCAGTTTGTCGTGGGGGGGCGGCTATGGCTACACCTTC. This translates into CASSLSWGGGYGYTF.